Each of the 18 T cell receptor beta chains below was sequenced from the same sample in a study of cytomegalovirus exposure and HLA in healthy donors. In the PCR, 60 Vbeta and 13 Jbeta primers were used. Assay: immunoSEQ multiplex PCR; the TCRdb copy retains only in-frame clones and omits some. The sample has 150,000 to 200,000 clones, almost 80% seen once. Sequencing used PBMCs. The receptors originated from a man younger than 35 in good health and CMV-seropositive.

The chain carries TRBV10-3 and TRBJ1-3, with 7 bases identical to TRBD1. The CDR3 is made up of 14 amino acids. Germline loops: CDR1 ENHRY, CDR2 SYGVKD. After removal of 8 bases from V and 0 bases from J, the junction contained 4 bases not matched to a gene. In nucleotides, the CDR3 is TGTGCCATCGAAGACAGGGTCTCTGGAAACACCATATATTTT. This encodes CAIEDRVSGNTIYF.

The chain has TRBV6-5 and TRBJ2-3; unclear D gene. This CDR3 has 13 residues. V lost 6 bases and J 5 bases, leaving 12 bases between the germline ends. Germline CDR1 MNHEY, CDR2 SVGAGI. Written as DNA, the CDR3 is TGTGCCAGCAGGACAAGACCCCGAGATACGCAGTATTTT. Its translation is CASRTRPRDTQYF.

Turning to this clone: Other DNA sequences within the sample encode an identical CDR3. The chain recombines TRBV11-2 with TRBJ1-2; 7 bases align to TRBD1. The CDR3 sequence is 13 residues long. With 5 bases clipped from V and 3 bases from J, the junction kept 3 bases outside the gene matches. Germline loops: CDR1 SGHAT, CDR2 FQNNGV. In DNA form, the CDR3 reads TGTGCCAGCAGCCTTGGACAGGACTATGGCTACACCTTC. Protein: CASSLGQDYGYTF.

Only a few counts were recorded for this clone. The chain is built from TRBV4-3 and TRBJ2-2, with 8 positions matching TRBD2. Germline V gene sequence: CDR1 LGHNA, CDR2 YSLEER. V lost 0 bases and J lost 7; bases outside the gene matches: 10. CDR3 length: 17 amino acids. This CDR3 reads CASSQEDGRALGGELFF. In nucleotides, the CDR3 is TGCGCCAGCAGCCAAGAAGACGGGAGGGCCTTAGGCGGGGAGCTGTTTTTT.

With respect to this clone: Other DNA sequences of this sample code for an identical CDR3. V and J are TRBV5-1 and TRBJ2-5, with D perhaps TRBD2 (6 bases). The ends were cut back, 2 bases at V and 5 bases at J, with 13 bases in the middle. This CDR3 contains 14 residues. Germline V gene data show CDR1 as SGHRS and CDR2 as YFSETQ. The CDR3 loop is CASSFGGAQETQYF. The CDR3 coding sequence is TGCGCCAGCAGCTTCGGAGGGGCGCAGGAGACCCAGTACTTC.

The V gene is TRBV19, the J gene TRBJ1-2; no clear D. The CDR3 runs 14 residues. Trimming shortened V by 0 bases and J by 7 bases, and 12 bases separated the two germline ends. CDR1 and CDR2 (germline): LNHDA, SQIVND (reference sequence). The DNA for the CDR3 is TGTGCCAGTAGTATAGAGGCGGGTCTCTCTGGCTACACCTTC. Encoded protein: CASSIEAGLSGYTF.

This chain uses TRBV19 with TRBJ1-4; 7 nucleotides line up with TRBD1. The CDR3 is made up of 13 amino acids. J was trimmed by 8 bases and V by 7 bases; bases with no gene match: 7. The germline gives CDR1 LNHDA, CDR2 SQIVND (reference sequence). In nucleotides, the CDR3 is TGTGCCAGTACAAGGGGGCTTAGGGAAAAACTGTTTTTT. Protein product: CASTRGLREKLFF.

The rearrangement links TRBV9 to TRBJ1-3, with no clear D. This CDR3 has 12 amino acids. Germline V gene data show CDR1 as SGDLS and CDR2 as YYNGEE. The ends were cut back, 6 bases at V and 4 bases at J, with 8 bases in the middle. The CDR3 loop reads CASNPGGNTIYF. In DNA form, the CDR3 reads TGTGCCAGCAACCCGGGGGGAAACACCATATATTTT.

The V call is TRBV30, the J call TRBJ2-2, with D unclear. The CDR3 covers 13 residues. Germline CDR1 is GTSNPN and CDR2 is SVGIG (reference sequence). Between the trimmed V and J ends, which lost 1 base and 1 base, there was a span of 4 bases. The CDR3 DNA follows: TGTGCCTGGAGTGACGGGAACACCGGGGAGCTGTTTTTT. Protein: CAWSDGNTGELFF.

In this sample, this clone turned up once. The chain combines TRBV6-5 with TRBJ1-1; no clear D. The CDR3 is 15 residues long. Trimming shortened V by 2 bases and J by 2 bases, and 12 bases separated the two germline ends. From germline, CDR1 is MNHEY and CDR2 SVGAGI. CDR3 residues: CASSYVRAANTEAFF. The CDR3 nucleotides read TGTGCCAGCAGTTACGTCCGAGCCGCCAACACTGAAGCTTTCTTT.

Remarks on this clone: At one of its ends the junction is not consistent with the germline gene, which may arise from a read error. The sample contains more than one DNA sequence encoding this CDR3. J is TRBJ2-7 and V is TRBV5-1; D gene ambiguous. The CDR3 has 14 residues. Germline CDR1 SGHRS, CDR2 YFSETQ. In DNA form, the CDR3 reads TGTGCCAGCAGCTACCAATCCGGGTCCTACGAGCAGTACTTC. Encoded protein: CASSYQSGSYEQYF. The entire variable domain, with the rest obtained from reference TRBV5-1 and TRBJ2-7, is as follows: KAGVTQTPRYLIKTRGQQVTLSCSPISGHRSVSWYQQTPGQGLQFLFEYFSETQRNKGNFPGRFSGRQFSNSRSEMNVSTLELGDSALYLCASSYQSGSYEQYFGPGTRLTVT.

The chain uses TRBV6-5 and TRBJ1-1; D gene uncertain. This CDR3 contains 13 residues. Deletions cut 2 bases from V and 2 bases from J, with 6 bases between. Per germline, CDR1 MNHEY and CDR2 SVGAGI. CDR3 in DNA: TGTGCCAGCAGTTACCTAAGTAACACTGAAGCTTTCTTT. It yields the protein CASSYLSNTEAFF.

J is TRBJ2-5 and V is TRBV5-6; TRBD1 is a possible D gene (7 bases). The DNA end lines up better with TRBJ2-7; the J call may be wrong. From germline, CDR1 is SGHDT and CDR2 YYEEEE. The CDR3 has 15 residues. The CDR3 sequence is CASSLGGTAVLEQYF. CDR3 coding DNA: TGTGCCAGCAGCTTGGGCGGGACAGCAGTCCTCGAGCAGTACTTC.

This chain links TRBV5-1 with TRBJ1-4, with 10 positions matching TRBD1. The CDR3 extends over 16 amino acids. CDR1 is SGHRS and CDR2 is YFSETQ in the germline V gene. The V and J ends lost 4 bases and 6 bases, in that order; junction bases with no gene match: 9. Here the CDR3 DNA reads TGCGCCAGCAGCGCCCGGGACAGGGGAGAGGATGAAAAACTGTTTTTT. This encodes CASSARDRGEDEKLFF.

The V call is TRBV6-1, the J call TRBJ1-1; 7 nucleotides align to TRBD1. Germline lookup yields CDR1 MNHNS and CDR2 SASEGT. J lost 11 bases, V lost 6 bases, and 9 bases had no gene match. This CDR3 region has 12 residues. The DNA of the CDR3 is TGTGCCAGCAGATCGGACAGGAAGGATGCTTTCTTT. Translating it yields CASRSDRKDAFF.

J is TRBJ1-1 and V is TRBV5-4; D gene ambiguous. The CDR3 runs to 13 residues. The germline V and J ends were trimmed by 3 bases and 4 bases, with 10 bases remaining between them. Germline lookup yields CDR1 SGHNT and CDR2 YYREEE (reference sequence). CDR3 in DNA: TGTGCCAGCAGCTGGGGAGTTTTCACTGAAGCTTTCTTT. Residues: CASSWGVFTEAFF.

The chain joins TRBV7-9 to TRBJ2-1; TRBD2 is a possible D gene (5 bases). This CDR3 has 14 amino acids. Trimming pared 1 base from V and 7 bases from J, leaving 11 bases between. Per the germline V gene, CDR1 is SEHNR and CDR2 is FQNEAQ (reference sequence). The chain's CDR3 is CASSLVGGSNEQFF. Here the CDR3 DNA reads TGTGCCAGCAGCTTAGTGGGCGGGTCTAATGAGCAGTTCTTC.

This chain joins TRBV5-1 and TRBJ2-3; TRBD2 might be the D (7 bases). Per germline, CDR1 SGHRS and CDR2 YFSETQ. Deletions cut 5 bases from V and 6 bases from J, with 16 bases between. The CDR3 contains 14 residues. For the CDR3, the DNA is TGCGCCAGCAGACCGGGACAAGCGGGGGATACGCAGTATTTT. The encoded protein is CASRPGQAGDTQYF.